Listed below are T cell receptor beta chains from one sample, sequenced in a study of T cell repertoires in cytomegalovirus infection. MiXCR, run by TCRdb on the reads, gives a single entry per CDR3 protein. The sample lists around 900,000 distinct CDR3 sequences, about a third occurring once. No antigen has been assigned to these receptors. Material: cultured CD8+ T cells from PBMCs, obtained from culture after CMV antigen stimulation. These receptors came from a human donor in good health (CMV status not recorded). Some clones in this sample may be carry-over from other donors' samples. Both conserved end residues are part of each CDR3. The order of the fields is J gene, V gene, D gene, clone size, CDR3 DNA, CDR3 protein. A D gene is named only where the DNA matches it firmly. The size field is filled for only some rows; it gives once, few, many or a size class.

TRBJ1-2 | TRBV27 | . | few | TGTGCCAGCAGTTTGCTCGGTGGGAGCTATGGCTACACCTTC | CASSLLGGSYGYTF
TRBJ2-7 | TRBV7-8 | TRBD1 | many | TGTGCCAGCAACCCTTTGGACAGGGTAGTAAGGAACGACTTC | CASNPLDRVVRNDF
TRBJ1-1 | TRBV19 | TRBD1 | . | TGTGCCAGTAGTATGAACGGGGCAGGGGGAACTGAAGCTTTCTTT | CASSMNGAGGTEAFF
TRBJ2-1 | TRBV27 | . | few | TGTGCCAGCAGTTTGGTGGGACCTGACAATGAGCAGTTCTTC | CASSLVGPDNEQFF
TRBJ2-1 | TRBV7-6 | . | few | TGTGCCAGCAGCTCCCCCGGCCGGCGTGAGCAGTTCTTC | CASSSPGRREQFF
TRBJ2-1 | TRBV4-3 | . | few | TGCGCCAGCAGCCAAGATTGGGGGGAGCAGTTCTTC | CASSQDWGEQFF
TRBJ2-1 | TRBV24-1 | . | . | TGTGCCACCAGTGATTCCCACAGTGAAAATGAGCAGTTCTTC | CATSDSHSENEQFF
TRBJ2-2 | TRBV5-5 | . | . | TGTGCCAGCAGCGGGGGAGACACGAACACCGGGGAGCTGTTTTTT | CASSGGDTNTGELFF
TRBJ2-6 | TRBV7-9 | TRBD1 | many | TGTGCCAGCAGCTTCCGTACCGGGACAGGGTCCGGGGCCAACGTCCTGACTTTC | CASSFRTGTGSGANVLTF
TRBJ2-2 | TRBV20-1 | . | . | TGCAGTGCGGGCAGCCCGAACACCGGGGAGCTGTTTTTT | CSAGSPNTGELFF
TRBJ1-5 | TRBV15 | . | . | TGTGCCACCAGCAGACCCGACAGAAATAATCAGCCCCAGCATTTT | CATSRPDRNNQPQHF
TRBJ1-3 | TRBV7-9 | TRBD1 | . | TGTGCCAGCAGCTTAGGCCAGGGACAGGCAAGAAACACCATATATTTT | CASSLGQGQARNTIYF
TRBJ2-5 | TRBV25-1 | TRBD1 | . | TGTGCCAGCAGGAAGGGGGCGTCCAAAGAGACCCAGTACTTC | CASRKGASKETQYF
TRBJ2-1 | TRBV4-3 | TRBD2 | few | TGCGCCAGCAGCCAAGGGGCCCAGGGACTAGCGGAAAATGAGCAGTTCTTC | CASSQGAQGLAENEQFF
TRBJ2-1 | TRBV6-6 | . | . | TGTGTCAGCAGTCCGGGACTCAACAATGAGCAGTTCTTC | CVSSPGLNNEQFF
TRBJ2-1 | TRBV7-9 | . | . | TGTGCCAGCAGCTTAGGGGGCGCCCGCGATGAGCAGTTCTTC | CASSLGGARDEQFF
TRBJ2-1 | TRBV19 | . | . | TGTGCCAGTAGTATAGTAGGGGACGGGGAAAATGAGCAGTTCTTC | CASSIVGDGENEQFF